This entry describes one TCR beta chain. The length of the CDR3 is 15 residues. Trimming pared 1 base from V and 3 bases from J, leaving 14 bases between. Participants' reported clinical history set cohort assignment. Two negative PCRs, clearance, or symptom resolution had been documented for recovered Cohort 3 donors. In the original processing: Reference gene primers were amplified, and this amplification served to estimate nucleated cell counts. The repertoire was sequenced with immunoSEQ multiplex PCR; TCRdb's copy has only in-frame clones and lacks some. That table supplies the V and J calls and clone size; D and trimming were determined from the DNA. The repertoire holds some 290,000 clones, with around 92% as singletons. The sample belongs to a study of blood T cell repertoires in COVID-19. About the study: The cDNA or gDNA used as material had been derived from T cells, B-cell-depleted T cells, or PBMCs.

This receptor was obtained from a woman aged 30 to 39 who had recovered from COVID-19. J is TRBJ2-7 and V is TRBV5-3, with D tentatively TRBD1 (5 bases). TRBV5-3 is identified as an open reading frame with a role that is uncertain. Sequenced material: PBMCs or T cells enriched from blood (not recorded which). CDR3 DNA: TGTGCCAGAAGCTTGAGCGACCAGGGTGTCTACGAGCAGTACTTC. It encodes CARSLSDQGVYEQYF.